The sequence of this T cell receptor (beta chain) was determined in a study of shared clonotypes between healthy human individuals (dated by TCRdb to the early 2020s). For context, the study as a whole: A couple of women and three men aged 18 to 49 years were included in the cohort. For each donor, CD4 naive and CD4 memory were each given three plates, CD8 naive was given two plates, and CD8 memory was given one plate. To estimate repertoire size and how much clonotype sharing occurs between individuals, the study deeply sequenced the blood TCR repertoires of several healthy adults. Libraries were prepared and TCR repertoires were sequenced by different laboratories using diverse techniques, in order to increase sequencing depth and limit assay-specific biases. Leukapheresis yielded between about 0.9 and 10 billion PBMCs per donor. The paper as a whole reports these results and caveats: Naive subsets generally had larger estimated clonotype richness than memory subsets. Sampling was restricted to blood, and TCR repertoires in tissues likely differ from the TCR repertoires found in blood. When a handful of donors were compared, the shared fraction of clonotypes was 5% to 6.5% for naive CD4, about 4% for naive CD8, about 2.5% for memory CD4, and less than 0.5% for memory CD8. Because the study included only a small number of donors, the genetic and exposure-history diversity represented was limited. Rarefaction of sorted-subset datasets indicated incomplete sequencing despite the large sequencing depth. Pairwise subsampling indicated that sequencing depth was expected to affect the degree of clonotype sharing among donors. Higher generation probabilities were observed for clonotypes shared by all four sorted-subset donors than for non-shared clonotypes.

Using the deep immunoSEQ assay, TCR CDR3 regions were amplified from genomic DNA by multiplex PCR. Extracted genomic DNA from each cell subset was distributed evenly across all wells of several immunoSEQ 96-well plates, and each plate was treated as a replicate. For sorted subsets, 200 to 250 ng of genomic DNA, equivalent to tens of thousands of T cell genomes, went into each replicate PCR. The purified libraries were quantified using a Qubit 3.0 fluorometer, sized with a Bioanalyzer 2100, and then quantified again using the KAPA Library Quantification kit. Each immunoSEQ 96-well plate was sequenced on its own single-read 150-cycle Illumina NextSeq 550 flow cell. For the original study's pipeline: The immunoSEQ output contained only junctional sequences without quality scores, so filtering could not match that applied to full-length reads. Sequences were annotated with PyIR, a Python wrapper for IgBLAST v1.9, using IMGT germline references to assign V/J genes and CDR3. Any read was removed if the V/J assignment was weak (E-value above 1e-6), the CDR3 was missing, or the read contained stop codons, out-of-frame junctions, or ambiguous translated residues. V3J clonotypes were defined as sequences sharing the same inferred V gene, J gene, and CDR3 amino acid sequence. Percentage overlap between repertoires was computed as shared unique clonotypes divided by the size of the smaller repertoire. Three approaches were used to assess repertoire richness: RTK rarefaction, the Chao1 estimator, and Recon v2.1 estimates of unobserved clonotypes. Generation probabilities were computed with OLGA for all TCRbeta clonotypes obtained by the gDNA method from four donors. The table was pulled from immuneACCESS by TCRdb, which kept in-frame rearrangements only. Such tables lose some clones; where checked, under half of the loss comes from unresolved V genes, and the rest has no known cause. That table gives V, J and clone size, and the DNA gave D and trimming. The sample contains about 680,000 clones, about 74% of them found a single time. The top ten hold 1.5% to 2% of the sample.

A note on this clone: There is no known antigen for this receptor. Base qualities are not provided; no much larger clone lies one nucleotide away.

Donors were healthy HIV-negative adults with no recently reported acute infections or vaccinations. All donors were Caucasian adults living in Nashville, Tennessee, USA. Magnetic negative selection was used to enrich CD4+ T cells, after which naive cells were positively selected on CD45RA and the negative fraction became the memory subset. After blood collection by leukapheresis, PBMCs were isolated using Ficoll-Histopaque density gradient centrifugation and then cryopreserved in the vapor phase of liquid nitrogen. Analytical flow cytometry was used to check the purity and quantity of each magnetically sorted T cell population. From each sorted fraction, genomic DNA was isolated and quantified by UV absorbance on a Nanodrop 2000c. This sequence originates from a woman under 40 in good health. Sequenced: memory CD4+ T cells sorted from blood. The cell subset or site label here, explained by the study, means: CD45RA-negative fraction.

The DNA is TGTGCCAGCAGTCTGGACAGCCATATAGGTGAAGCTTTCTTT. Its translation reads: CASSLDSHIGEAFF. The chain is assembled from TRBV28 and TRBJ1-1, and perhaps TRBD1 as D gene, on 6 matching bases. CDR3 length: 14 amino acids, cysteine to phenylalanine. CDR3 DNA only is kept here, 42 bases in frame from base 1. V and J are truncated by 5 bases and 7 bases respectively, leaving an intervening sequence of 17 bases. CDR1 MDHEN and CDR2 SYDVKM were looked up in the germline V gene. Reference TRBV28 and TRBJ1-1 proteins supply the regions before and after the CDR3; the full variable domain is: DVKVTQSSRYLVKRTGEKVFLECVQDMDHENMFWYRQDPGLGLRLIYFSYDVKMKEKGDIPEGYSVSREKKERFSLILESASTNQTSMYLCASSLDSHIGEAFFGQGTRLTVV.